This passage covers 6 T cell receptor beta chains from one sample sequenced in a study of identifying expanded T cells in peripheral blood. Sequencing used immunoSEQ multiplex PCR; TCRdb keeps in-frame clones, though not all of them. The sample carries roughly 96,000 clones, approximately 91% recorded once. Source material: blood. These receptors all stem from a person aged 18 to 70 in good health.

The chain links TRBV7-9 to TRBJ2-6; D is tentatively TRBD1 or TRBD2 (5 bases each). The V end was cut by 5 bases, the J end by 3 bases, with 17 bases between. The CDR3 spans 17 residues. Germline V gene lookup returns CDR1 SEHNR and CDR2 FQNEAQ (reference sequence). The DNA of the CDR3 is TGTGCCAGCAGCCCCCCACCCGGGACGCTTGGGGCCAACGTCCTGACTTTC. This gives the protein CASSPPPGTLGANVLTF.

V and J are TRBV14 and TRBJ2-5; D might be TRBD2 (6 bases). This CDR3 spans 15 amino acids. Trimming stripped 1 base from V and 0 bases from J, with 9 bases between. Per germline, CDR1 SGHDN and CDR2 FVKESK. DNA of the CDR3: TGTGCCAGCAGCCAAGGGGAGCGGGACCAAGAGACCCAGTACTTC. Its protein product is CASSQGERDQETQYF.

This rearrangement joins TRBV19 to TRBJ2-2, with 9 bases matching TRBD2. V lost 4 bases and J lost 6; bases outside the gene matches: 6. This CDR3 has 15 residues. Germline-derived CDR1 and CDR2 are LNHDA and SQIVND (reference sequence). The CDR3 reads CASSRSTSGPGELFF. DNA of the CDR3: TGTGCCAGTAGTAGATCTACTAGCGGGCCCGGGGAGCTGTTTTTT.

The V gene is TRBV25-1, the J gene TRBJ1-3; D is undetermined. This CDR3 has 12 amino acids. Trimming pared 8 bases from V and 1 base from J, leaving 6 bases between. The germline V gene has CDR1 MGHDK and CDR2 SYGVNS. The DNA of the CDR3 is TGTGCCAGCTCTGTGTCTGGAAACACCATATATTTT. Translation: CASSVSGNTIYF. Together with reference TRBV25-1 and TRBJ1-3, the CDR3 gives the full variable domain: EADIYQTPRYLVIGTGKKITLECSQTMGHDKMYWYQQDPGMELHLIHYSYGVNSTEKGDLSSESTVSRIRTEHFPLTLESARPSHTSQYLCASSVSGNTIYFGEGSWLTVV.

V is TRBV5-1 and J is TRBJ2-5, with TRBD2 identical over 13 bases. Trimming removed 0 bases from V and 1 base from J; junction bases left unmatched: 0. This CDR3 comprises 16 residues. The germline gives CDR1 SGHRS, CDR2 YFSETQ. This CDR3 is CASSLGTSGGQETQYF. The CDR3 DNA sequence: TGCGCCAGCAGCTTGGGGACTAGCGGGGGCCAAGAGACCCAGTACTTC.

The chain links TRBV2 to TRBJ1-2, with 7 bases aligning to TRBD1. Germline assignment: CDR1 SNHLY and CDR2 FYNNEI. V trimming: 5 bases; J trimming: 13 bases; junction bases outside the gene matches: 7. The CDR3 has 11 amino acids. CDR3 residues: CASSFRQGRTF. The CDR3 DNA follows: TGTGCCAGCAGTTTCCGACAGGGCCGCACCTTC.